The 3 T cell receptor beta chains below come from one sample, sequenced in a study of response to subunit inactivated influenza vaccine. TCRdb analysed the RT-PCR reads with MiXCR anew, one entry per CDR3 protein. Found here are 300,000 to 350,000 distinct CDR3 sequences, approximately 21% of them singletons; the top ten hold 10% to 13%. Source: PBMCs from blood, taken less than 22 months after vaccination. The source is a man between 50 and 70 years old who received an inactivated influenza vaccine.

This chain links TRBV4-3 with TRBJ2-1, with 8 bases matching TRBD2. V lost 3 bases, J lost 3 bases, and 7 bases stayed unmatched. The CDR3 runs 16 residues. Germline-derived CDR1 and CDR2 are LGHNA and YSLEER. The CDR3 DNA reads as TGCGCCAGCAGCCATCAGGGACTAGAAGACTACAATGAGCAGTTCTTC. Translation gives CASSHQGLEDYNEQFF.

V and J are TRBV15 and TRBJ1-1, with D uncertain. Germline V gene data show CDR1 as LNHNV and CDR2 as YYDKDF (reference sequence). V lost 4 bases to trimming and J lost 5 bases, with 11 bases between them. This CDR3 region has 13 residues. CDR3 loop: CATSTGERTEAFF. DNA for the CDR3: TGTGCCACCAGCACCGGGGAACGTACTGAAGCTTTCTTT.

This clonotype turned up a few times. This chain joins TRBV6-1 and TRBJ1-4; TRBD1 is a possible D gene (6 bases). This CDR3 has 16 amino acids. The germline V gene has CDR1 MNHNS and CDR2 SASEGT. V was trimmed by 2 bases and J by 5 bases, leaving 15 bases between them. The CDR3 nucleotides are TGTGCCAGCAGTGAACCACGGACAGAAAAGAATGAAAAACTGTTTTTT. Its protein product is CASSEPRTEKNEKLFF.